The 5 T cell receptor beta chains in this list originate from one sample, sequenced in a study of blood T cells in healthy people across ages (dated by TCRdb to the mid-2010s). The protocol used for the library was 5' RACE. The sequencer was an Illumina HiSeq 2500. The second PCR ran for about 6 to 11 cycles and used a J-beta primer mix along with a sample-barcoded 5' primer. TCRdb redid the processing of the public reads, applying fastp at Q25 and MiXCR, and retained in-frame beta chains. Identical CDR3 proteins give one entry, which carries the most common genes and DNA. The sample includes about 730,000 distinct CDR3 sequences, with around 40% observed a single time. The ten largest clones capture roughly 20% of the sample. The sequencing sample was made of blood. All receptors come from a woman aged 60 to 75 in good health.

The V gene is TRBV6-2 or TRBV6-3, the J gene TRBJ2-5; tentatively, D is TRBD1 (5 bases). With the DNA end fitting TRBJ2-7 better, the J assignment may be wrong. The CDR3 has 13 residues. The germline V gene encodes CDR1 MNHEY and CDR2 SVGEGT. The DNA of the CDR3 is TGTGCCAGCAGTAACTTCCAGGGAAGCGAGCAGTACTTC. Its protein is CASSNFQGSEQYF.

This clonotype was picked up one time. A read error may account for a junction end that differs from germline. The chain carries TRBV5-1 and TRBJ1-4; unclear D gene. This CDR3 region has 14 residues. Germline lookup yields CDR1 SGHRS and CDR2 YFSETQ. CDR3 DNA sequence: TGCGCCAGCAGCCGAAGTGGATCTAACGAAAAACTGTTTTTT. Protein product: CASSRSGSNEKLFF.

This clonotype was seen more than once but under ten times. V gene TRBV29-1 combines with J gene TRBJ2-7; TRBD1 matches 8 bases. J gave up 6 bases and V 0 bases, and 13 bases lay outside the gene matches. The CDR3 extends over 16 amino acids. Germline V gene sequence: CDR1 SQVTM, CDR2 ANQGSEA. The CDR3 bases are TGCAGCGTTGAAGATCGGCAGGGGGCGCTAAGATGCGAGCAGTACTTC. Translation gives CSVEDRQGALRCEQYF.

This chain links TRBV20-1 with TRBJ2-7; tentative D call: TRBD1 (6 bases). V lost 0 bases, J lost 2 bases, and 17 bases lay in between. CDR3 length: 16 amino acids. Germline V gene sequence: CDR1 DFQATT, CDR2 SNEGSKA (reference sequence). CDR3 loop: CSARDAGTPSTYEQYF. In nucleotides, the CDR3 is TGCAGTGCTAGAGATGCTGGGACACCGAGCACCTACGAGCAGTACTTC.

In its sample, this clonotype was seen a few times. The V call is TRBV20-1, the J call TRBJ1-2, with D uncertain. CDR3 length: 13 amino acids. V gave up 7 bases and J gave up 0 bases, with 12 bases separating them. Germline V gene data show CDR1 as DFQATT and CDR2 as SNEGSKA (reference sequence). The chain's CDR3 is CSVETLSNYGYTF. The CDR3 nucleotides read TGCAGTGTTGAGACACTCTCTAACTATGGCTACACCTTC.